This passage covers 21 T cell receptor beta chains from one sample sequenced in a study of T cells in localized non-small cell lung cancer. Generated by immunoSEQ multiplex PCR, the TCRdb table keeps only in-frame clones and is missing some. The top ten clones hold 4% to 6% of a sample with 6,300 or so clones, approximately 16% of them seen once. The specimen was normal lung tissue next to the tumor, collected before any cancer treatment. All receptors derive from a male donor aged 60 or older with stage II squamous cell lung carcinoma.

The chain has TRBV5-1 and TRBJ2-3; unclear D gene. V was cut by 0 bases and J by 1 base, with 6 bases left in between. Germline V gives CDR1 SGHRS, CDR2 YFSETQ. CDR3 length: 14 amino acids. CDR3 coding DNA: TGCGCCAGCAGCTTGGATAGAGGCACAGATACGCAGTATTTT. Amino acids: CASSLDRGTDTQYF.

This clone has more than one count but fewer than ten. This chain joins TRBV11-3 and TRBJ2-7; possible D gene TRBD2, 5 bases. The CDR3 sequence is 19 residues long. Germline V gives CDR1 SGHNT, CDR2 YENEEA. Trimming removed 0 bases from V and 1 base from J, with 22 bases in between. CDR3 sequence reads: CASSLDGNSRWRPSYEQYF. The CDR3 DNA reads TGTGCCAGCAGCTTAGACGGGAACTCTAGGTGGCGGCCTTCCTACGAGCAGTACTTC.

This clone occurred a few times. The V call is TRBV6-8, the J call TRBJ1-6; a possible D gene is TRBD1 (5 bases). This CDR3 comprises 15 residues. V lost 5 bases, J lost 9 bases, and 17 bases lay in between. The germline V gene has CDR1 MNHGY and CDR2 SAAAGT. As DNA, the CDR3 is TGTGCCAGCAGTGATAGGCAGGGCGGTGGTTCACCCCTCCACTTT. Translating gives CASSDRQGGGSPLHF.

Only a few counts were recorded for this clone. The rearrangement links TRBV6-8 to TRBJ1-2; D is undetermined. CDR1 is MNHGY, CDR2 SAAAGT, per germline. V was clipped by 6 bases and J by 4 bases, with 9 bases between them. The CDR3 is 12 amino acids. CDR3 residues: CASREDSYGYTF. CDR3 sequence (DNA): TGTGCCAGCAGGGAGGATTCCTATGGCTACACCTTC.

The chain uses TRBV28 and TRBJ1-4, with 8 bases lining up with TRBD1. With V trimmed by 4 bases and J by 9 bases, 7 bases remained unmatched. The CDR3 has 14 amino acids. CDR1 MDHEN and CDR2 SYDVKM come from the germline V gene. The CDR3 sequence is CASSWGRTGKKLFF. The CDR3, as DNA: TGTGCCAGCAGTTGGGGGCGGACAGGGAAAAAACTGTTTTTT.

The chain has TRBV9 and TRBJ2-3; 9 nucleotides line up with TRBD2. CDR1 SGDLS and CDR2 YYNGEE come from the germline V gene. Germline trimming cut 5 bases from V and 1 base from J; bases unmatched to any gene: 8. The CDR3 has 16 amino acids. CDR3 DNA sequence: TGTGCCAGCAGTGAGGGGACTAGCAGGCGCACAGATACGCAGTATTTT. As protein: CASSEGTSRRTDTQYF.

The chain combines TRBV19 with TRBJ1-3; D uncertain. V was cut by 1 base and J by 4 bases, with 17 bases left in between. CDR1 is LNHDA, CDR2 SQIVND, per germline (reference sequence). This CDR3 has 17 amino acids. The CDR3 protein is CASSIAPSLTTGNTIYF. CDR3 sequence (DNA): TGTGCCAGTAGTATAGCCCCTTCCCTCACAACCGGAAACACCATATATTTT.

Judged by abundance, this clone is medium-sized. The chain uses TRBV11-3 and TRBJ1-2; D perhaps matches TRBD1 (5 bases). V gave up 4 bases and J gave up 8 bases, with 17 bases separating them. This CDR3 is 14 amino acids long. Germline CDR1 and CDR2: SGHNT and YENEEA. Here the CDR3 DNA reads TGTGCCAGCAGCTACCCGGGAGGGTCAGGGGGCTACACCTTC. As protein: CASSYPGGSGGYTF.

This clone is medium-sized (0.01 to 0.1%) by share. The CDR3: CASSYSIIENTEAFF. The DNA of the CDR3 is TGTGCCAGCAGTTACTCGATCATCGAGAACACTGAAGCTTTCTTT. The rearrangement links TRBV6-8 to TRBJ1-1; D is uncertain. The germline CDR1 and CDR2 sequences are MNHGY and SAAAGT. Trimming pared 0 bases from V and 1 base from J, leaving 9 bases between. The CDR3 loop spans 15 amino acids.

The rearrangement uses TRBV7-2 and TRBJ1-4; 7 bases agree with TRBD1. The V gene's germline CDR1 is SGHTA and CDR2 FQGNSA. The V segment lost 5 bases and the J segment 7 bases; nucleotides outside the gene matches: 4. The CDR3 is 13 amino acids. The CDR3 coding sequence is TGTGCCAGCAGCGCGGGACAGCTTGAAAAACTGTTTTTT. Its protein is CASSAGQLEKLFF.

V usage is TRBV5-1 and J usage is TRBJ2-1; D may be TRBD2 (5 bases). The V end was cut by 4 bases, the J end by 2 bases, with 10 bases between. The germline V gene encodes CDR1 SGHRS and CDR2 YFSETQ. This CDR3 region has 14 residues. As DNA, the CDR3 is TGCGCCAGCAGCCCGTCCGGGGCCTACAATGAGCAGTTCTTC. Protein sequence: CASSPSGAYNEQFF. Using reference TRBV5-1 and TRBJ2-1 for the parts outside the CDR3, the full variable domain is KAGVTQTPRYLIKTRGQQVTLSCSPISGHRSVSWYQQTPGQGLQFLFEYFSETQRNKGNFPGRFSGRQFSNSRSEMNVSTLELGDSALYLCASSPSGAYNEQFFGPGTRLTVL.

V and J are TRBV30 and TRBJ2-7; tentatively, D is TRBD2 (5 bases). The CDR3 spans 14 residues. V was shortened by 2 bases and J by 2 bases, with 13 bases between the two germline ends. Germline CDR1 is GTSNPN and CDR2 is SVGIG (reference sequence). The CDR3 DNA sequence: TGTGCCTGGAGTCCTCTACGGGGTGCCTACGAGCAGTACTTC. Its translation: CAWSPLRGAYEQYF.

This clone was detected only a few times. This chain links TRBV28 with TRBJ1-5; TRBD1 aligns across 9 bases. CDR1 MDHEN and CDR2 SYDVKM come from the germline V gene. V was clipped by 5 bases and J by 8 bases; unmatched bases: 7. This CDR3 region has 14 residues. DNA for the CDR3: TGTGCCAGCAGTCCCGGGACAGGGAGGAAGCCCCAGCATTTT. It specifies CASSPGTGRKPQHF.

This clone was observed once. The V call is TRBV29-1, the J call TRBJ2-3, with TRBD2 identical over 15 bases. Trimming removed 5 bases from V and 3 bases from J; junction bases left unmatched: 3. This CDR3 contains 15 residues. Per the germline V gene, CDR1 is SQVTM and CDR2 is ANQGSEA. In DNA, the CDR3 is TGCAGCGTTCGGGGGACTAGCGGGAGGACAGATACGCAGTATTTT. Its translation: CSVRGTSGRTDTQYF.

The V call is TRBV5-1, the J call TRBJ2-2; TRBD2 is a possible D gene (6 bases). V dropped 4 bases and J dropped 2 bases, with 9 bases sitting between them. The germline CDR1 and CDR2 sequences are SGHRS and YFSETQ. This CDR3 region has 14 residues. In DNA form, the CDR3 reads TGCGCCAGCAGCGCTAGCGCCAACACCGGGGAGCTGTTTTTT. This sequence encodes CASSASANTGELFF.

This clone was found a few times. The chain couples TRBV19 to TRBJ2-7; 10 nucleotides align to TRBD2. CDR3 length: 16 amino acids. CDR1 and CDR2 (germline): LNHDA, SQIVND (reference sequence). With V trimmed by 1 base and J by 3 bases, 6 bases remained unmatched. CDR3 DNA sequence: TGTGCCAGTAGTATAGCTAGCGGGGGTGTCGGCTACGAGCAGTACTTC. Translating it yields CASSIASGGVGYEQYF. Drawing the rest from reference TRBV19 and TRBJ2-7, the complete variable domain is DGGITQSPKYLFRKEGQNVTLSCEQNLNHDAMYWYRQDPGQGLRLIYYSQIVNDFQKGDIAEGYSVSREKKESFPLTVTSAQKNPTAFYLCASSIASGGVGYEQYFGPGTRLTVT.

V and J are TRBV6-8 and TRBJ2-1; 10 nucleotides align to TRBD1. The CDR3 sequence is 16 residues long. Germline V gives CDR1 MNHGY, CDR2 SAAAGT. J was trimmed by 6 bases and V by 5 bases; bases with no gene match: 10. The CDR3 sequence is CASSRAGTGAVNEQFF. CDR3 DNA sequence: TGTGCCAGCAGTCGTGCCGGGACAGGGGCTGTCAATGAGCAGTTCTTC.

Relative to its sample, this clone is medium-sized. The chain combines TRBV6-8 with TRBJ1-2; 9 bases agree with TRBD1. Germline values: CDR1 MNHGY, CDR2 SAAAGT. This CDR3 comprises 12 residues. V lost 7 bases to trimming and J lost 6 bases; unmatched junction nucleotides: 3. CDR3 residues: CASTGTGHGYTF. The CDR3 region has the DNA TGTGCCAGCACCGGGACAGGGCATGGCTACACCTTC.

This clone was picked up a small number of times. This chain links TRBV28 with TRBJ2-7, with D unresolved. CDR1 is MDHEN and CDR2 is SYDVKM in the germline V gene. The CDR3 spans 14 residues. Between the trimmed V and J ends, which lost 1 base and 3 bases, there was a span of 10 bases. CDR3 DNA: TGTGCCAGCAGTTTATCCAGTGTAAACTACGAGCAGTACTTC. Translated: CASSLSSVNYEQYF.

This clone was found a few times. CDR3 nucleotides: TGTGCCAGCAGCGACGGGGGGGCTGGGTACAATGAGCAGTTCTTC. Translation: CASSDGGAGYNEQFF. The chain uses TRBV6-8 and TRBJ2-1, with 8 bases lining up with TRBD2. The germline V gene encodes CDR1 MNHGY and CDR2 SAAAGT. CDR3 length: 15 amino acids. Trimming at V came to 6 bases and at J to 4 bases, leaving 8 bases not matched to a gene.

This clone was detected only a few times. V usage is TRBV4-1 and J usage is TRBJ1-2; maybe TRBD1 (5 bases). CDR1 is MGHRA and CDR2 is YSYEKL in the germline V gene. Trimming cost V 0 bases and J 4 bases, with 15 bases left between them. This CDR3 has 16 amino acids. CDR3 region: CASSQDLLGDGYGYTF. In DNA form, the CDR3 reads TGCGCCAGCAGCCAAGATTTGCTAGGGGACGGCTATGGCTACACCTTC.